This TCR beta chain was documented in a study of CD8+CD57+ T cells in acquired aplastic anemia. TCR beta VDJ and CDR3 profiles were obtained from a genomic DNA template. MiXCR, run by TCRdb on the reads, gives a single entry per CDR3 protein. The sample consists of about 180,000 distinct CDR3 sequences, around half of them appearing once. Sequencing was done on patients that had shown CD8+CD57+ cell expansion by flow cytometry. The sample comprised sorted CD4+, CD8+, or CD8+CD57+ T cells (not recorded which) from PBMCs. The clonotype originates from a human donor with aplastic anemia.

This CDR3 reads CATSDEDRQAQYF. The CDR3 DNA follows: TGTGCCACCAGTGACGAGGACCGCCAGGCCCAGTACTTC. The J gene is TRBJ2-5, the V gene TRBV24-1; D is uncertain. Germline-derived CDR1 and CDR2 are KGHDR and SFDVKD. This CDR3 is built from 13 residues. The V end lost 4 bases, the J end lost 9 bases, and 14 bases lay between the germline ends.